This TCR beta chain was observed in a study of identical twins' blood T cells. At the level of the study: Roughly 6 alpha and roughly six beta libraries together yielded about 50 million reads. General study findings and limits: Mainly, cloneset size products determined shared clonotypes, twins included.

TCR cDNA libraries came from RNA via a modified published protocol. Via MiXCR, TCRdb re-called the 5' RACE reads, giving one row per CDR3 protein. The sample contains 300,000 to 450,000 distinct CDR3 sequences, more than 25% of which appear only once. The CDR3 is 15 residues long. Per the germline V gene, CDR1 is SGHRS and CDR2 is YFSETQ. The germline V and J ends were trimmed by 4 bases and 2 bases, with 15 bases remaining between them. Concerning this clonotype itself: Its antigen is not identified.

The rearrangement links TRBV5-1 to TRBJ1-2; D is undetermined. What was sequenced was PBMCs. The sequence was collected from a woman between 18 and 55 years old in good health. The CDR3 protein is CASSNGPQENYGYTF. Written as DNA, the CDR3 is TGCGCCAGCAGCAATGGGCCCCAAGAGAACTATGGCTACACCTTC.